Shown below are 25 T cell receptor beta chains from a single sample sequenced in a study of T cells in Graves' hyperthyroidism and ophthalmopathy. Amplified TCR beta CDR3 regions came from RNA transcripts. Initially, a first-round RT-PCR of the TCR CDR3 employed the HTBI primer set. TCRdb reprocessed the multiplex PCR reads via MiXCR and lists one record per CDR3 protein. The table shows about 690,000 distinct CDR3 sequences, with roughly 17% occurring only once. The sequenced sample was blood. Every receptor here comes from a man aged 45-65 years with Graves' hyperthyroidism.

This clonotype was seen only once. The V and J genes are TRBV12-3 or TRBV12-4 and TRBJ2-5; 8 bases fit TRBD1. With 5 bases clipped from V and 6 bases from J, the junction kept 2 bases outside the gene matches. The CDR3 is 12 amino acids. The CDR3 region is CASSQGAKTQYF. The CDR3 DNA reads as TGTGCCAGCAGTCAGGGGGCGAAGACCCAGTACTTC.

This clonotype appeared a few times. At one end the junction does not follow the germline gene, possibly because of a read error. V gene TRBV28 combines with J gene TRBJ2-3; D gene unclear. Germline-derived CDR1 and CDR2 are MDHEN and SYDVKM. CDR3 length: 13 residues. CDR3 amino acids: CASKLMSKDTQYF. The CDR3 nucleotides are TGCGCCAGCAAGCTGATGTCCAAAGATACGCAGTATTTT.

This clonotype was recorded at least ten times. The chain is built from TRBV3-1 and TRBJ1-5; D possibly corresponds to TRBD1 (5 bases). This CDR3 region has 14 residues. V lost 1 base to trimming and J lost 4 bases, with 8 bases between them. Per the germline V gene, CDR1 is LGHDT and CDR2 is YNNKEL (reference sequence). The CDR3 DNA follows: TGTGCCAGCAGCCAAGCTGGGGGAAATCAGCCCCAGCATTTT. It yields the protein CASSQAGGNQPQHF.

This clonotype was recorded many times. The chain carries TRBV2 and TRBJ2-3; tentatively, D is TRBD2 (5 bases). Germline lookup yields CDR1 SNHLY and CDR2 FYNNEI. V was cut by 8 bases and J by 5 bases, with 11 bases left in between. This CDR3 comprises 12 residues. DNA of the CDR3: TGTGCCAGCCGGGCCCGGGGAGATACGCAGTATTTT. Translation gives CASRARGDTQYF.

There are many counts of this clonotype. The chain uses TRBV28 and TRBJ1-2; D not certain. The CDR3 is made up of 12 amino acids. The germline V gene encodes CDR1 MDHEN and CDR2 SYDVKM. V lost 10 bases to trimming and J lost 2 bases, with 11 bases between them. CDR3 amino acids: CATTGMNYGYTF. CDR3 in DNA: TGTGCCACCACGGGGATGAACTATGGCTACACCTTC.

This sequence joins TRBV12-5 and TRBJ2-2; no clear D. V was shortened by 3 bases and J by 5 bases, with 13 bases between the two germline ends. The CDR3 extends over 15 amino acids. Germline V gene lookup returns CDR1 LGHNT and CDR2 FRNRAP. CDR3 protein: CASGLLSRRTGELFF. CDR3 DNA sequence: TGTGCTAGTGGTTTACTTTCAAGGCGGACCGGGGAGCTGTTTTTT.

This clonotype was seen many times. V usage is TRBV7-9 and J usage is TRBJ2-2; 10 positions agree with TRBD2. The ends lost 5 bases at V and 5 bases at J; junction bases unmatched: 14. The CDR3 sequence is 18 residues long. CDR1 is SEHNR and CDR2 is FQNEAQ in the germline V gene (reference sequence). CDR3 DNA: TGTGCCAGCAGCCCCAGGGCTAGCGGGAGTGTGTTTACCGGGGAGCTGTTTTTT. Protein product: CASSPRASGSVFTGELFF. The variable domain in full, with the rest retrieved from reference TRBV7-9 and TRBJ2-2, is DTGVSQNPRHKITKRGQNVTFRCDPISEHNRLYWYRQTLGQGPEFLTYFQNEAQLEKSRLLSDRFSAERPKGSFSTLEIQRTEQGDSAMYLCASSPRASGSVFTGELFFGEGSRLTVL.

The genes are TRBV12-3 or TRBV12-4 and TRBJ2-2, with 11 bases fitting TRBD1. With V trimmed by 10 bases and J by 9 bases, 4 bases remained unmatched. The CDR3 is 12 residues long. The CDR3 reads CATGQGARELFF. The CDR3 DNA sequence: TGTGCCACCGGACAGGGGGCACGGGAGCTGTTTTTT.

The sample holds a few counts of this clonotype. The chain has TRBV9 and TRBJ2-1; the D gene could be TRBD1 or TRBD2 (6 bases each). The CDR3 has 15 amino acids. CDR1 and CDR2 from the germline V gene are SGDLS and YYNGEE. V dropped 1 base and J dropped 4 bases, with 12 bases sitting between them. The CDR3 nucleotides are TGTGCCAGCAGCGTACAGGAGGGGGTTTACAATGAGCAGTTCTTC. Its protein is CASSVQEGVYNEQFF.

The rearrangement joins TRBV3-1 to TRBJ1-1; a possible D gene is TRBD1 (6 bases). Trimming pared 1 base from V and 7 bases from J, leaving 13 bases between. The CDR3 covers 14 residues. CDR1 LGHDT and CDR2 YNNKEL come from the germline V gene (reference sequence). CDR3 sequence: CASSQVTGGIEAFF. The CDR3 DNA reads TGTGCCAGCAGCCAAGTGACAGGCGGCATTGAAGCTTTCTTT.

V gene TRBV6-1 combines with J gene TRBJ1-1; maybe TRBD1 (6 bases). The V and J ends lost 3 bases and 0 bases respectively, with 14 bases between them. Germline CDR1 reads MNHNS; CDR2 reads SASEGT. The CDR3 spans 16 residues. The CDR3 protein is CASSDKQGSLNTEAFF. The CDR3 DNA sequence: TGTGCCAGCAGTGATAAACAGGGATCGCTGAACACTGAAGCTTTCTTT.

The chain is built from TRBV30 and TRBJ2-4; no firm D call. CDR1 is GTSNPN, CDR2 SVGIG, per germline (reference sequence). The length of the CDR3 is 14 residues. V was pared by 0 bases and J by 0 bases, with 6 bases between. CDR3 coding DNA: TGTGCCTGGAGTGTAACCGTAGCCAAAAACATTCAGTACTTC. Its translation: CAWSVTVAKNIQYF.

At least ten counts were recorded for this clonotype. The rearrangement uses TRBV3-1 and TRBJ1-1; TRBD1 matches at 7 bases. The CDR3 length is 14 residues. Germline-derived CDR1 and CDR2 are LGHDT and YNNKEL (reference sequence). The V and J ends lost 4 bases and 4 bases, in that order; junction bases with no gene match: 6. The CDR3 loop is CASSPGTAATEAFF. The DNA for the CDR3 is TGTGCCAGCAGCCCCGGGACAGCGGCCACTGAAGCTTTCTTT. Looking up the rest from reference TRBV3-1 and TRBJ1-1 gives the full variable domain: DTAVSQTPKYLVTQMGNDKSIKCEQNLGHDTMYWYKQDSKKFLKIMFSYNNKELIINETVPNRFSPKSPDKAHLNLHINSLELGDSAVYFCASSPGTAATEAFFGQGTRLTVV.

This clonotype has only a few counts. The chain joins TRBV9 to TRBJ2-2; D is undetermined. The CDR3 runs 16 residues. Germline V gene lookup returns CDR1 SGDLS and CDR2 YYNGEE. V shed 4 bases and J shed 2 bases, with 15 bases lying between them. The CDR3 loop is CASSLEKSYNTGELFF. For the CDR3, the DNA is TGTGCCAGCAGCCTAGAAAAGAGTTATAACACCGGGGAGCTGTTTTTT.

This clonotype occurred many times. The chain links TRBV18 to TRBJ1-5; D is unresolved. This CDR3 comprises 14 residues. V was clipped by 1 base and J by 5 bases, with 9 bases between them. CDR1 is KGHSH and CDR2 is LQKENI in the germline V gene. CDR3 DNA: TGTGCCAGCTCACCACGTCGTAACGATCAGCCCCAGCATTTT. It codes for CASSPRRNDQPQHF. The whole variable domain, filled in from reference TRBV18 and TRBJ1-5, reads NAGVMQNPRHLVRRRGQEARLRCSPMKGHSHVYWYRQLPEEGLKFMVYLQKENIIDESGMPKERFSAEFPKEGPSILRIQQVVRGDSAAYFCASSPRRNDQPQHFGDGTRLSIL.

Many counts were recorded for this clonotype. This rearrangement joins TRBV9 to TRBJ2-7, with 9 bases fitting TRBD2. Germline assignment: CDR1 SGDLS and CDR2 YYNGEE. This CDR3 region has 13 residues. J lost 7 bases, V lost 3 bases, and 5 bases had no gene match. The CDR3 loop is CASSGAGGTEQYF. CDR3 nucleotides: TGTGCCAGCAGCGGAGCGGGAGGAACTGAGCAGTACTTC. The full variable domain, completed using reference TRBV9 and TRBJ2-7, is DSGVTQTPKHLITATGQRVTLRCSPRSGDLSVYWYQQSLDQGLQFLIQYYNGEERAKGNILERFSAQQFPDLHSELNLSSLELGDSALYFCASSGAGGTEQYFGPGTRLTVT.

This clonotype has a count of ten or more. J is TRBJ2-1 and V is TRBV9; the match to TRBD2 covers 8 bases. J gave up 6 bases and V 0 bases, and 5 bases lay outside the gene matches. Germline assignment: CDR1 SGDLS and CDR2 YYNGEE. The length of the CDR3 is 15 residues. The CDR3 nucleotides read TGTGCCAGCAGCGTAGGCGCGGGAGGTCTCAATGAGCAGTTCTTC. Its protein is CASSVGAGGLNEQFF.

The chain employs TRBV6-2 or TRBV6-3 and TRBJ2-1; TRBD2 agrees at 13 bases. J was trimmed by 9 bases and V by 2 bases; bases with no gene match: 13. Germline assignment: CDR1 MNHEY and CDR2 SVGEGT. There are 18 residues in the CDR3. The CDR3 here is CASSYPRTSGSARIEQFF. CDR3 in DNA: TGTGCCAGCAGTTACCCCAGGACTAGCGGGAGCGCTCGCATTGAGCAGTTCTTC.

This clonotype was recorded at least ten times. The V gene is TRBV7-9, the J gene TRBJ1-2; 9 positions agree with TRBD1. The V gene's germline CDR1 is SEHNR and CDR2 FQNEAQ (reference sequence). The V gene end was trimmed by 4 bases and the J gene end by 4 bases; junction bases not matched to a gene: 10. The CDR3 is made up of 16 amino acids. CDR3 loop: CASSYESGTGPYGYTF. CDR3 DNA: TGTGCCAGCAGCTATGAATCCGGGACAGGGCCCTATGGCTACACCTTC. The variable domain in full, with the rest retrieved from reference TRBV7-9 and TRBJ1-2, is DTGVSQNPRHKITKRGQNVTFRCDPISEHNRLYWYRQTLGQGPEFLTYFQNEAQLEKSRLLSDRFSAERPKGSFSTLEIQRTEQGDSAMYLCASSYESGTGPYGYTFGSGTRLTVV.

This chain joins TRBV6-2 or TRBV6-3 and TRBJ2-2, with TRBD2 identical over 10 bases. CDR1 MNHEY and CDR2 SVGEGT come from the germline V gene. Trimming removed 3 bases from V and 6 bases from J; junction bases left unmatched: 7. The length of the CDR3 is 16 residues. In DNA, the CDR3 is TGTGCCAGCAGTTATCTCCTAGCGGGAGCCCCCGGGGAGCTGTTTTTT. Protein product: CASSYLLAGAPGELFF.

This clonotype was found many times. V usage is TRBV12-3 or TRBV12-4 and J usage is TRBJ2-3; 8 nucleotides agree with TRBD1. CDR3 length: 15 residues. Germline trimming cut 6 bases from V and 4 bases from J; bases unmatched to any gene: 9. In nucleotides, the CDR3 is TGTGCCAGCAGGAGGACAGGGTCTGGCGCAGATACGCAGTATTTT. It is translated as CASRRTGSGADTQYF.

The sample holds many counts of this clonotype. This chain links TRBV28 with TRBJ2-5, with D perhaps assigned TRBD1 or TRBD2 (5 bases each). V dropped 3 bases and J dropped 5 bases, with 13 bases sitting between them. The CDR3 runs to 14 residues. The germline V gene has CDR1 MDHEN and CDR2 SYDVKM. This CDR3 is CASSLPGGSETQYF. The CDR3 DNA is TGTGCCAGCAGTTTGCCTGGGGGTTCGGAGACCCAGTACTTC.

This clonotype has more than one count but fewer than ten. The rearrangement uses TRBV13 and TRBJ2-4; TRBD2 aligns across 9 bases. CDR3 size: 15 residues. The V gene end was trimmed by 0 bases and the J gene end by 14 bases; junction bases not matched to a gene: 11. Germline loops: CDR1 PRHDT, CDR2 FYEKMQ (reference sequence). The CDR3 region is CASSLGTRLAEVEYF. CDR3 coding DNA: TGTGCCAGCAGCTTAGGGACCCGACTAGCGGAGGTGGAGTACTTC.

This chain links TRBV7-8 with TRBJ2-5; 8 nucleotides match TRBD2. This CDR3 comprises 14 residues. With 5 bases clipped from V and 3 bases from J, the junction kept 5 bases outside the gene matches. Germline values: CDR1 SGHVS, CDR2 FQNEAQ. The CDR3 is CASSDQGLEETQYF. DNA for the CDR3: TGTGCCAGCAGCGACCAGGGACTAGAAGAGACCCAGTACTTC.

This chain connects TRBV5-4 to TRBJ2-2; 8 positions agree with TRBD2. V lost 5 bases to trimming and J lost 5 bases; unmatched junction nucleotides: 5. The length of the CDR3 is 14 residues. The germline V gene has CDR1 SGHNT and CDR2 YYREEE (reference sequence). In DNA form, the CDR3 reads TGTGCCAGCAGGTGGGCTAGCGGGACCGGGGAGCTGTTTTTT. Amino acids: CASRWASGTGELFF.